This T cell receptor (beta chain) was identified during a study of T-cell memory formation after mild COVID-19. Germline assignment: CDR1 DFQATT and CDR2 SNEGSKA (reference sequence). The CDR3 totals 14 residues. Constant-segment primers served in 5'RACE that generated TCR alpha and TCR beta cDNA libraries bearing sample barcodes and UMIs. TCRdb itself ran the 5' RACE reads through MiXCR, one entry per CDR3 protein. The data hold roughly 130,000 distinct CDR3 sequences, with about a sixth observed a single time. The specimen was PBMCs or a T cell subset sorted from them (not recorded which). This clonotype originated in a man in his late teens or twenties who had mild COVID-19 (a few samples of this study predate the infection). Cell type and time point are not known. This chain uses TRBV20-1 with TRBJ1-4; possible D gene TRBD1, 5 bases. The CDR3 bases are TGCAGCATCCGATCCGGGACGGTGAATGAAAAACTGTTTTTT. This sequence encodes CSIRSGTVNEKLFF.